This T cell receptor beta chain was recovered during a study of CD8+ T cells in alopecia areata (dated by TCRdb to the late 2010s). Some background on the complete study: Treated patients were enrolled in an open-label pilot trial of oral tofacitinib, 5 to 10 mg twice daily, for moderate-to-severe alopecia areata. Scalp clonality was compared across normal scalp (n=4), patchy alopecia areata scalp (n=8), and alopecia totalis/universalis scalp (n=8). Patients stayed on tofacitinib for 6 to 18 months and then had 6 months of follow-up off drug so that delayed response and recurrence could be assessed. Patients on tofacitinib were biopsied at baseline and after 4 and 24 weeks of treatment, and several of the patients also had a later scalp biopsy. The SALT score, which quantifies the percentage of affected scalp surface area, was used to measure disease severity in treated patients. In humans, TCRbeta sequencing was performed on scalp tissue and on sorted CD4+ and CD8+ peripheral blood T cells from healthy controls and from patients with patchy or totalis/universalis alopecia areata. TCRbeta CDR3 regions were amplified by immunoSEQ multiplex PCR with 35 Vbeta forward and 13 Jbeta reverse primers. High-throughput TCRbeta sequencing was used to examine T cell clonal expansion in alopecia areata in both the C3H/HeJ mouse model and human patients. RNA came from the PAXgene miRNA kit for fixed scalp, the miRNeasy kit for PBMCs, and the RNeasy kit for mouse skin.

Regarding this clone: The target of this receptor is not known. Base quality data are lacking; no much larger clone is found one base away.

What this sample's time point label stands for: approximately 4 weeks on oral tofacitinib. According to the study, the label for this sample's treatment or condition signals: oral pan-JAK inhibitor, 5-10 mg twice daily. From alopecia areata patients, peripheral blood was collected along with lesional scalp punch biopsies. PBMCs were isolated by density centrifugation and stained for CD3, CD4 and CD8, and CD4+ and CD8+ T cells were sorted on a FACSAria. Trimming costs V 7 bases and J 6 bases, and their ends lie 12 bases apart. Via the germline V gene (reference sequence), CDR1 is GTSNPN and CDR2 SVGIG. The CDR3 contains 12 residues, cysteine and phenylalanine counted. Only the CDR3 DNA is retained, 36 bases long and in frame from the first base. The library was prepared using the immunoSEQ multiplex PCR assay. RNA was extracted from all samples and reverse transcribed into cDNA, which served as template for TCR sequencing. First-strand cDNA was synthesized with SuperScript III using a 2:1 mix of oligo-dT and random hexamers. Amplification bias was assessed with a synthetic immune receptor repertoire, and residual bias was removed computationally. Per the original workflow: Raw reads were preprocessed to remove errors, and CDR3 was defined according to IMGT conventions as the region from the conserved cysteine to phenylalanine. To get clonality, Shannon entropy was normalized by log2 of the number of productive unique TCRs and the result was subtracted from 1. Whether each scalp clone was CD4 or CD8 was inferred by checking scalp TCRbeta sequences against the CD4 and CD8 repertoires from sorted blood. As stored in TCRdb, this immuneACCESS dataset retains in-frame rearrangements with V and J assigned. A fraction of the clones does not appear; measured against another copy, unresolved V genes explain less than half of the discrepancy, and the remainder lacks a known reason. The DNA gave D and trimming, while V, J and clone size come from that table. The sample table holds about 140,000 clones, of which around 86% were seen once. 13% of the sample is in the top ten clones.

Results the study describes overall, beyond this receptor: Tofacitinib significantly lowered scalp clonality and the number of expanded CD8+ clones among the top 100 scalp clones. Unlike mouse skin, where gammadelta T cells dominate, normal human skin contains resident alphabeta T cells that get sequenced too, which complicates analysis of the scalp TCR repertoire. Because the treated cohort was small and had only one nonresponder, larger studies are needed to examine links between baseline CD8+ expansion and response. During tofacitinib treatment, many expanded lesional clones stuck around in both scalp and blood, and this persistence may partly explain why relapse happens after treatment is stopped. Higher clonality and more expanded CD8+ clones were observed in lesional scalp than in normal scalp, particularly in alopecia totalis/universalis, a finding suggestive of antigenic drive. Shared TCR sequences between patients were less evident than in mice, which may be partly attributable to HLA diversity in the patient population.

This material consisted of CD8+ T cells sorted from blood, taken at week 4, from a patient treated with tofacitinib. Recombination connected TRBV30 to TRBJ2-2, with TRBD1 tentatively as D gene (5 bases match). The TCR was taken from a human donor with alopecia areata. The nucleotide sequence is TGTGCCTCCTGGGGCAGGGCCGGGGAGCTGTTTTTT. This translates into CASWGRAGELFF. Outside the CDR3, residues come from the reference TRBV30 and TRBJ2-2 proteins, so the full variable domain is: SQTIHQWPATLVQPVGSPLSLECTVEGTSNPNLYWYRQAAGRGLQLLFYSVGIGQISSEVPQNLSASRPQDRQFILSSKKLLLSDSGFYLCASWGRAGELFFGEGSRLTVL.